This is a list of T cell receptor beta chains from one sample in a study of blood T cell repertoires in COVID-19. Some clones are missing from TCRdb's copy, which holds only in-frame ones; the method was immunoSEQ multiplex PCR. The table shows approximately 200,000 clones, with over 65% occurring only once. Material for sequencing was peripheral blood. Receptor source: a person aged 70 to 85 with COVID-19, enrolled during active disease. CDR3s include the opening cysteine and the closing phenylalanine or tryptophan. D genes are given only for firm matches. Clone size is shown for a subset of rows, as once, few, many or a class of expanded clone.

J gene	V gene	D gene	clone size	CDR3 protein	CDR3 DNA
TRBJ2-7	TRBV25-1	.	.	CASSQGLGYEQYF	TGTGCCAGCAGCCAGGGGCTCGGCTACGAGCAGTACTTC
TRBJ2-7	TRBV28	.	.	CASSLGMFSIYEQYF	TGTGCCAGCAGTCTCGGGATGTTTTCAATCTACGAGCAGTACTTC
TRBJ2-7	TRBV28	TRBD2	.	CASSTYSGRVYEQYF	TGTGCCAGCAGTACCTATAGCGGGAGGGTCTACGAGCAGTACTTC
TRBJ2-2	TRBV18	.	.	CASSLTDPNTGELFF	TGTGCCAGCTCACTGACAGATCCGAACACCGGGGAGCTGTTTTTT
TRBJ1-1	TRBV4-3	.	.	CASSQDTGGWFRTEAFF	TGCGCCAGCAGCCAAGACACCGGAGGTTGGTTTCGTACTGAAGCTTTCTTT
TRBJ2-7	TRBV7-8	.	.	CASSLGGNPSYEQYF	TGTGCCAGCAGCTTAGGAGGTAACCCTTCCTACGAGCAGTACTTC
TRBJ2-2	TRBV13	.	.	CASSYEDTGELFF	TGTGCCAGCAGCTACGAGGACACCGGGGAGCTGTTTTTT
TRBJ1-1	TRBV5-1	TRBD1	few	CASSSNPQGARNTEAFF	TGCGCCAGCAGTTCAAACCCCCAGGGGGCGCGGAACACTGAAGCTTTCTTT
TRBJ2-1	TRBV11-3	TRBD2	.	CASSLVSGGYNEQFF	TGTGCCAGCAGCTTAGTTAGCGGGGGTTACAATGAGCAGTTCTTC
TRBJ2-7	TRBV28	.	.	CASSKDQGNYEQYF	TGTGCCAGCAGTAAGGATCAGGGAAACTACGAGCAGTACTTC
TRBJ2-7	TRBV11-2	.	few	CASSYRGGSGGGGEQYF	TGTGCCAGCAGCTACCGAGGCGGATCGGGAGGGGGCGGAGAGCAGTACTTC
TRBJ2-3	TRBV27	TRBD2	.	CASSKIAGLTDTQYF	TGTGCCAGCAGTAAGATAGCGGGCCTCACAGATACGCAGTATTTT
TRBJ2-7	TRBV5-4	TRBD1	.	CASSFSGTGDYEQYF	TGTGCCAGCAGCTTTTCCGGGACAGGGGACTACGAGCAGTACTTC
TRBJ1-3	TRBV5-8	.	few	CASSPGGVGNTIYF	TGTGCCAGCAGCCCCGGGGGGGTTGGAAACACCATATATTTT
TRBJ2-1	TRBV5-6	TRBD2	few	CASSPTFVSGGKQFF	TGTGCCAGCAGCCCCACGTTCGTTAGCGGGGGGAAGCAGTTCTTC
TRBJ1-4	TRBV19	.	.	CASGFLASEKLFF	TGTGCCAGTGGTTTTTTGGCTAGTGAAAAACTGTTTTTT
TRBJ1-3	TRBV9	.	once	CASSVGSVAGNTIYF	TGTGCCAGCAGCGTAGGCTCGGTAGCTGGAAACACCATATATTTT
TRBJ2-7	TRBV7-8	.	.	CASSLEEYEQYF	TGTGCCAGCAGCTTAGAGGAGTACGAGCAGTACTTC
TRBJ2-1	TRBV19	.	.	CASSDPGMTYNEQFF	TGTGCCAGTAGTGATCCAGGGATGACCTACAATGAGCAGTTCTTC
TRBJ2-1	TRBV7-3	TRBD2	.	CASSPRLAGSYNEQFF	TGTGCCAGCAGCCCTAGACTAGCGGGCTCCTACAATGAGCAGTTCTTC
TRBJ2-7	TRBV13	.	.	CASRGSQRSYEQYF	TGTGCCAGCAGAGGGAGCCAGCGGTCCTACGAGCAGTACTTC
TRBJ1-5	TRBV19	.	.	CATRDGGWSNQPQHF	TGTGCCACAAGAGACGGAGGCTGGAGCAATCAGCCCCAGCATTTT
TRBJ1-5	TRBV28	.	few	CASSLQGGNQPQHF	TGTGCCAGCAGTTTACAAGGGGGCAATCAGCCCCAGCATTTT
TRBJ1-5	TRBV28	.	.	CASSFSRGREPQHF	TGTGCCAGCAGTTTCTCCAGGGGCAGGGAGCCCCAGCATTTT
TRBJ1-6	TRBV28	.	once	CASSLDGTGWDSPLHF	TGTGCCAGCAGTTTGGACGGAACAGGGTGGGATTCACCCCTCCACTTT
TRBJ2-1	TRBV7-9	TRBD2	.	CASSLGTSGDNEQFF	TGTGCCAGCAGCTTAGGGACTAGCGGGGACAATGAGCAGTTCTTC
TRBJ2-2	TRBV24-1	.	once	CATSGRGYAGELFF	TGTGCCACCAGTGGACGGGGGTACGCCGGGGAGCTGTTTTTT
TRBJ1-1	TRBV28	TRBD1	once	CASSDWTGVNTEAFF	TGTGCCAGCAGTGATTGGACAGGGGTGAACACTGAAGCTTTCTTT
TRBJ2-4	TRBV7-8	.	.	CASSRRGGASAKNIQYF	TGTGCCAGCAGCAGACGAGGGGGGGCTTCGGCCAAAAACATTCAGTACTTC
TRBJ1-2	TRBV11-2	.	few	CASSSDSFPNYGYTF	TGTGCCAGCAGCTCGGACAGCTTTCCTAACTATGGCTACACCTTC
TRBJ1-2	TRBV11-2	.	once	CASSLMAAGDNYGYTF	TGTGCCAGCAGCTTAATGGCGGCAGGGGATAACTATGGCTACACCTTC
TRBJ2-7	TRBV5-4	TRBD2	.	CASSYNSGVPFF	TGTGCCAGCAGCTATAATAGCGGGGTTCCATTCTTC
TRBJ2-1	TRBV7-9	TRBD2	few	CASSSRTSGGAINEQFF	TGTGCCAGCAGCTCCCGGACTAGCGGGGGGGCCATCAATGAGCAGTTCTTC
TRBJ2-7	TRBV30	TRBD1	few	CAGAVAGGYEQYF	TGTGCCGGTGCGGTGGCAGGGGGCTACGAGCAGTACTTC
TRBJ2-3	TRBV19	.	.	CASSMEWGVDTQYF	TGTGCCAGTAGTATGGAATGGGGGGTAGATACGCAGTATTTT
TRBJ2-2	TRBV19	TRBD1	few	CASSPPTGGAGTGELFF	TGTGCCAGTAGTCCTCCAACAGGGGGCGCAGGGACCGGGGAGCTGTTTTTT
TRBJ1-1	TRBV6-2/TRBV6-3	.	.	CASSYLSGGTEAFF	TGTGCCAGCAGTTACCTATCTGGGGGGACTGAAGCTTTCTTT
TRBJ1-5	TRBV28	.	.	CASSLMGLGNQPQHF	TGTGCCAGCAGCTTGATGGGCCTCGGCAATCAGCCCCAGCATTTT
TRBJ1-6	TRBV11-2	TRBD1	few	CASSLQGAVNSPLHF	TGTGCCAGCAGCTTACAGGGGGCCGTTAATTCACCCCTCCACTTT
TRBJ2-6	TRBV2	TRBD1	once	CASTDRARVSNVLTF	TGTGCCAGCACAGACAGGGCTAGGGTTTCAAACGTCCTGACTTTC
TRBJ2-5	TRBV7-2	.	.	CASSPITRAGETQYF	TGTGCCAGCAGCCCCATTACTCGCGCAGGAGAGACCCAGTACTTC
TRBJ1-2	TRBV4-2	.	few	CASSQEGVYGYTF	TGTGCCAGCAGCCAAGAGGGCGTCTATGGCTACACCTTC
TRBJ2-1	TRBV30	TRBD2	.	CAWRLAGNEQFF	TGTGCCTGGAGACTAGCGGGCAATGAGCAGTTCTTC
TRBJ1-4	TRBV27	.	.	CASARSSGNEKLFF	TGTGCCAGCGCAAGAAGCTCGGGGAATGAAAAACTGTTTTTT
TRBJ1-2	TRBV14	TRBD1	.	CASSQKWTGVSGYTF	TGTGCCAGCAGCCAAAAATGGACAGGGGTGTCTGGCTACACCTTC
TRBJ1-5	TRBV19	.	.	CASSPPEVIDPPQHF	TGTGCCAGTAGTCCCCCGGAGGTAATCGATCCTCCCCAGCATTTT
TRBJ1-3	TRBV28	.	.	CASNRNRNSGNTIYF	TGTGCCAGCAATAGAAACAGGAACTCTGGAAACACCATATATTTT
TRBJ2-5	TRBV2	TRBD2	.	CASSEGGLVSIQGTQYF	TGTGCCAGCAGTGAAGGGGGACTAGTAAGCATCCAGGGGACCCAGTACTTC
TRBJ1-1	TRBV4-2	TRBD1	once	CASSQRGQGSASTEAFF	TGTGCCAGCAGCCAACGGGGACAGGGTTCAGCGTCCACTGAAGCTTTCTTT
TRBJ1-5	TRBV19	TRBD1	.	CASRRTGEPFQPQHF	TGTGCCAGTAGAAGGACAGGGGAACCTTTTCAGCCCCAGCATTTT
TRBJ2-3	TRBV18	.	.	CASSLPLRPSGTDTQYF	TGTGCCAGCTCACTCCCGCTGAGGCCTAGCGGCACAGATACGCAGTATTTT
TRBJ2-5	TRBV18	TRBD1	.	CASSPYQGAQGETQYF	TGTGCCAGCTCACCATATCAGGGGGCACAGGGTGAGACCCAGTACTTC
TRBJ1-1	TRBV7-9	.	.	CASSLVGEDTEAFF	TGTGCCAGCAGCTTAGTTGGGGAGGACACTGAAGCTTTCTTT
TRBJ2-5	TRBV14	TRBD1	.	CASSQRDRGPETQYF	TGTGCCAGCAGCCAACGGGACAGGGGGCCGGAGACCCAGTACTTC
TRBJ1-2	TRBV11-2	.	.	CASSWRVGYGYTF	TGTGCCAGCAGCTGGAGGGTCGGCTATGGCTACACCTTC